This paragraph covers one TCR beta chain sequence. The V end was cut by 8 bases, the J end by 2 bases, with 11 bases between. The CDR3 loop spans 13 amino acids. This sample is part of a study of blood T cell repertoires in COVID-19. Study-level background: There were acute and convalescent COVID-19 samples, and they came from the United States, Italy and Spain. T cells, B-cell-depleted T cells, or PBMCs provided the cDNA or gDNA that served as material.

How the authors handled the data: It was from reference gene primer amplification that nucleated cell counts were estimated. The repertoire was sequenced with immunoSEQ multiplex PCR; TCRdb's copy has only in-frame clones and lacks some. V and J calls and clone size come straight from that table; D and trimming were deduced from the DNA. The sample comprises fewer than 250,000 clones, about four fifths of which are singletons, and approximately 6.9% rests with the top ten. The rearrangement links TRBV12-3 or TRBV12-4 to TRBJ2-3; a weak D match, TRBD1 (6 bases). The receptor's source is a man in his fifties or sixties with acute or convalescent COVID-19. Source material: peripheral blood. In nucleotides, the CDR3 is TGTGCCAGCCGGGACACAGACACAGATACGCAGTATTTT. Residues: CASRDTDTDTQYF.